This is a list of T cell receptor beta chains from one sample in a study of breast tumors, draining lymph nodes, adjacent tissues. TCRdb reanalysed the multiplex PCR reads using MiXCR and keeps one entry per CDR3 protein. The sample includes over 35,000 distinct CDR3 sequences, roughly 36% of them seen just once. Sequenced: breast tumor tissue. These receptors were obtained from a female donor with breast cancer. Some clones in this sample may be carry-over from other donors' samples. CDR3s leave out the opening cysteine and the closing phenylalanine or tryptophan. The D gene is left open where the match is weak.

TRBV7-2	.	TRBJ1-3	ASSLESGTGNTIY
TRBV20-1	.	TRBJ1-2	SAKGPNYGYT
TRBV2	.	TRBJ2-2	ASSGVRQNTGELF
TRBV5-1	.	TRBJ1-6	ASSLAAGLNSPLH
TRBV6-1	TRBD1	TRBJ2-2	ASRMMPTGPNTGELF
TRBV20-1	.	TRBJ2-7	SASRFRAYEQY
TRBV19	TRBD2	TRBJ2-4	ASRGLAGSLAKNIQY
TRBV10-2	.	TRBJ1-5	ASSEGSNQPQH
TRBV4-1	TRBD1	TRBJ2-3	ASSQDTGGAGDTQY
TRBV20-1	.	TRBJ1-2	SARRGNGYT
TRBV9	.	TRBJ2-5	ASSFGTVETQY
TRBV25-1	.	TRBJ2-3	ASSEYKPGGTDTQY
TRBV20-1	.	TRBJ2-1	SASTSYNEQF
TRBV28	.	TRBJ1-5	ASSLFGGEGSNQPQH
TRBV7-2	.	TRBJ2-5	ASSFGRETQY
TRBV5-8	.	TRBJ2-7	ASSGGQGYEQY
TRBV19	.	TRBJ1-2	ASIPAGGLDYGYT
TRBV7-4	.	TRBJ2-7	ASTLTGATSSTSGRATY
TRBV5-4	.	TRBJ2-2	ASSWGAGNTGELF
TRBV24-1	.	TRBJ2-1	VTSDPAPPPGENYNEQF
TRBV27	.	TRBJ2-3	ASRALRADTQY
TRBV6-2/TRBV6-3	TRBD1	TRBJ2-7	ASSWTGHYEQY
TRBV12-3/TRBV12-4	.	TRBJ1-5	ASSLGGQGNQPQH
TRBV7-3	TRBD2	TRBJ2-7	ASSLSGRSGEQY
TRBV5-5	TRBD2	TRBJ2-3	ASSLARAPGLAGGDTQY
TRBV2	.	TRBJ2-7	ASSLWEQY
TRBV9	TRBD2	TRBJ2-1	ASSADLGLAGGSYNEQF
TRBV9	.	TRBJ2-4	ASSGGGAENIQY